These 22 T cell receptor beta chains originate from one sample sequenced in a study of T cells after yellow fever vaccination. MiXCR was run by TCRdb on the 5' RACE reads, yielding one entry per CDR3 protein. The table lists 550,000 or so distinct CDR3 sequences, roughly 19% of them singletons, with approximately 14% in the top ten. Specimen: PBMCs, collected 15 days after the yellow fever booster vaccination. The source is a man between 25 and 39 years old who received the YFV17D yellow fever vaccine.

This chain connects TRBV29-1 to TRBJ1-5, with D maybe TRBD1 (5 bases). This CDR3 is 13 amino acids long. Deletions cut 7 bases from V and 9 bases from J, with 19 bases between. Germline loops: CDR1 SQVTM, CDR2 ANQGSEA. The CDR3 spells CSASRDVGRPQHF. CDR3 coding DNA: TGCAGCGCCTCCCGGGACGTTGGTCGGCCCCAGCATTTT.

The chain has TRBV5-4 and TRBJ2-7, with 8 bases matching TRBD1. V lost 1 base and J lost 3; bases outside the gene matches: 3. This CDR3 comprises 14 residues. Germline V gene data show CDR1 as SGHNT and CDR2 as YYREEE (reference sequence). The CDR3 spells CASSLRTGLYEQYF. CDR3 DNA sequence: TGTGCCAGCAGCTTGAGGACAGGGCTCTACGAGCAGTACTTC.

The CDR3 here is CASIWTGGGSGELFF. In nucleotides, the CDR3 is TGTGCCAGCATTTGGACAGGGGGCGGGAGCGGGGAGCTGTTTTTT. V and J are TRBV6-5 and TRBJ2-2, with 11 bases that match TRBD1. J gave up 7 bases and V 7 bases, and 8 bases lay outside the gene matches. This CDR3 region has 15 residues. The germline CDR1 and CDR2 sequences are MNHEY and SVGAGI.

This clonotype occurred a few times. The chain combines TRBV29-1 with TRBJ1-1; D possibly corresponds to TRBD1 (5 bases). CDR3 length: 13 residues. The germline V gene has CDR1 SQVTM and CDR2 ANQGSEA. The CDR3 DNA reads TGCAGTTTAGGGCCCGGGGCGAACACTGAAGCTTTCTTT. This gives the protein CSLGPGANTEAFF.

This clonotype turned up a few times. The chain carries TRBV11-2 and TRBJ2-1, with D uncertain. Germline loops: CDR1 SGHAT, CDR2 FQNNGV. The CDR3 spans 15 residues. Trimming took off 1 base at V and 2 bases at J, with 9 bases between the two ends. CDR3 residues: CASSLAHGTYNEQFF. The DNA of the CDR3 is TGTGCCAGCAGCTTAGCGCACGGAACCTACAATGAGCAGTTCTTC.

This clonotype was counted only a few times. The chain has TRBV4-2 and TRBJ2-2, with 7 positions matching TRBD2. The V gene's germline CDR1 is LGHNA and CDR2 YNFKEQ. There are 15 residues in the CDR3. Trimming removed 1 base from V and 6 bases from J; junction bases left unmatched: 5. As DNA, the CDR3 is TGTGCCAGCAGCCAAGGACTAGCCTGGGCCGGGGAGCTGTTTTTT. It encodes CASSQGLAWAGELFF.

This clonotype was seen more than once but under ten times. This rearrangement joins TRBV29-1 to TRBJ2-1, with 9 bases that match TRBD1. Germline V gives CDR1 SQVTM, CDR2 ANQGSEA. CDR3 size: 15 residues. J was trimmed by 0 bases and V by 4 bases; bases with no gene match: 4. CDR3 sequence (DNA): TGCAGCGTTGTGGGGACAGGGAGCTCCTACAATGAGCAGTTCTTC. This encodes CSVVGTGSSYNEQFF.

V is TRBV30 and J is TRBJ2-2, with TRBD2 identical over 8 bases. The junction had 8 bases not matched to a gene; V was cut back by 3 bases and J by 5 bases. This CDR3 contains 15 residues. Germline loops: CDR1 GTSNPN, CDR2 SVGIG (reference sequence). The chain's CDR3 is CAWSAYVAGTGELFF. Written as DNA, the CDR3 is TGTGCCTGGAGCGCCTATGTAGCGGGAACCGGGGAGCTGTTTTTT. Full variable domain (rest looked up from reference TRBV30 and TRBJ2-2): SQTIHQWPATLVQPVGSPLSLECTVEGTSNPNLYWYRQAAGRGLQLLFYSVGIGQISSEVPQNLSASRPQDRQFILSSKKLLLSDSGFYLCAWSAYVAGTGELFFGEGSRLTVL.

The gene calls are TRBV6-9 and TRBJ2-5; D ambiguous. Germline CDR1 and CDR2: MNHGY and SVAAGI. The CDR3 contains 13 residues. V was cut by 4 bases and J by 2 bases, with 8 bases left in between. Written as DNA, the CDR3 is TGTGCCAGCAGTTGTGGAGCGCAAGAGACCCAGTACTTC. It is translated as CASSCGAQETQYF.

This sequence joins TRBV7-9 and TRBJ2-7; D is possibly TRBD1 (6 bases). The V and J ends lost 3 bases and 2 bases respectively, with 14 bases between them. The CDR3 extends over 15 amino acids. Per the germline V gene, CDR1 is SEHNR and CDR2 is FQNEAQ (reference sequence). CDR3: CASSFDRLDTYEQYF. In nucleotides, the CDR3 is TGTGCCAGCAGCTTTGACAGGCTAGATACCTACGAGCAGTACTTC. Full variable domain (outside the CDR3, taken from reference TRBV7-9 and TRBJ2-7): DTGVSQNPRHKITKRGQNVTFRCDPISEHNRLYWYRQTLGQGPEFLTYFQNEAQLEKSRLLSDRFSAERPKGSFSTLEIQRTEQGDSAMYLCASSFDRLDTYEQYFGPGTRLTVT.

CDR3 DNA: TGTGCCAGCAGCTTCCTGAAGATGGCCGGGGAGCTGTTTTTT. Protein product: CASSFLKMAGELFF. V gene TRBV7-2 combines with J gene TRBJ2-2; no definite D call. The V and J ends lost 3 bases and 6 bases respectively, with 11 bases between them. The CDR3 is 14 residues long. Germline V gene lookup returns CDR1 SGHTA and CDR2 FQGNSA.

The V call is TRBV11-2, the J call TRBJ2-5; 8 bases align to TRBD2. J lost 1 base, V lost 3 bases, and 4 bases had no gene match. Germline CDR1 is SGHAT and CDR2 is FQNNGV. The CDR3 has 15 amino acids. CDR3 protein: CASSFPLAGQETQYF. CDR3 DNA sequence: TGTGCCAGCAGCTTCCCCCTAGCGGGCCAAGAGACCCAGTACTTC.

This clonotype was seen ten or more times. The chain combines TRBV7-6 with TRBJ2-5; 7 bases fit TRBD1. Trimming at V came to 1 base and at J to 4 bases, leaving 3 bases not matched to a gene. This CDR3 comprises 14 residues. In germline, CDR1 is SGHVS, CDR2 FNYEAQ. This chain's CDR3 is CASSLVAGGETQYF. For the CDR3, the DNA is TGTGCCAGCAGCTTAGTGGCAGGGGGAGAGACCCAGTACTTC.

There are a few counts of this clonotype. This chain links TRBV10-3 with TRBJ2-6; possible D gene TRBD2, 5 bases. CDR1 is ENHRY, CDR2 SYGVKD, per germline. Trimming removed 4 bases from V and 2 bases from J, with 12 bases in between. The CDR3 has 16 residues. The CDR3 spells CAISATDSPGANVLTF. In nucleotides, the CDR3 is TGTGCCATCAGTGCCACGGACTCTCCTGGGGCCAACGTCCTGACTTTC.

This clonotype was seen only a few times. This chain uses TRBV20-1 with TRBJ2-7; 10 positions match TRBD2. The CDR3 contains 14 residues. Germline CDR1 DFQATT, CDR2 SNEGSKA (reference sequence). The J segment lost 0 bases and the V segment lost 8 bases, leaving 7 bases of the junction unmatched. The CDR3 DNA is TGCAGTCCGGCCGGACTAGCGGTCTCCTACGAGCAGTACTTC. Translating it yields CSPAGLAVSYEQYF.

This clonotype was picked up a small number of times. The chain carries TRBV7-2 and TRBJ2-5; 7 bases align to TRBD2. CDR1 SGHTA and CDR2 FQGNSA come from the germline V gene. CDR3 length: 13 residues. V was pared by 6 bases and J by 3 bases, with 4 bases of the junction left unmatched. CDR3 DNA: TGTGCCAGCAGAAGGGACTATAAAGAGACCCAGTACTTC. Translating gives CASRRDYKETQYF.

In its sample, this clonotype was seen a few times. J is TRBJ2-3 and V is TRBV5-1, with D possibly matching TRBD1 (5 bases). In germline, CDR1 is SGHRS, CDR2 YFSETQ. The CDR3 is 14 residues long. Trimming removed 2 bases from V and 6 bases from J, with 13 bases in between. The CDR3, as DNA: TGCGCCAGCAGCTTCGCCAGGGTTGGGGATACGCAGTATTTT. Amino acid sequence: CASSFARVGDTQYF.

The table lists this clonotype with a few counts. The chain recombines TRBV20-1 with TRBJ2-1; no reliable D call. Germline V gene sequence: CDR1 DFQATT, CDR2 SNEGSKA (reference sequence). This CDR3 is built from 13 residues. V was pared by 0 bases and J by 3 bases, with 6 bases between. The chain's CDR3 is CSARDYVYNEQFF. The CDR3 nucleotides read TGCAGTGCTAGAGACTACGTCTACAATGAGCAGTTCTTC.

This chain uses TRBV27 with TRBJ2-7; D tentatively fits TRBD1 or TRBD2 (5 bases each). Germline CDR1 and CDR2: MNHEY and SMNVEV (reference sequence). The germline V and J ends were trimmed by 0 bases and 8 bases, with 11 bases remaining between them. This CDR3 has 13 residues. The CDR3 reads CASSLSGTQKQYF. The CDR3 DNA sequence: TGTGCCAGCAGTTTATCTGGGACCCAAAAGCAGTACTTC.

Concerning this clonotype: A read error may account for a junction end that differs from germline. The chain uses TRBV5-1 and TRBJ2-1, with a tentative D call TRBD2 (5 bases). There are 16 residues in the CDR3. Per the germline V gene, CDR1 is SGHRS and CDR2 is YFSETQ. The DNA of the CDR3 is TGCGCCAGCAGCTTGGATCCTAGCTCCTCCTACAATGAGCAGCTCTTC. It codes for CASSLDPSSSYNEQLF.

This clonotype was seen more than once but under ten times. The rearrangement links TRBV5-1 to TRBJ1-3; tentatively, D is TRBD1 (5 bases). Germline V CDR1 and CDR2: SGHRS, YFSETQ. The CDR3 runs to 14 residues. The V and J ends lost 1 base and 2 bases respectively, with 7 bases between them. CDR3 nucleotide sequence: TGCGCCAGCAGCTTGAAAGGGGCTGGAAACACCATATATTTT. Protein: CASSLKGAGNTIYF.

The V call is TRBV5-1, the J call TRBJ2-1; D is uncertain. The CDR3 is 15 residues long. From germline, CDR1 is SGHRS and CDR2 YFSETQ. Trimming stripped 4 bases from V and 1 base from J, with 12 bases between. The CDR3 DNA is TGCGCCAGCAGCATTACACGAAGTTCCTACAATGAGCAGTTCTTC. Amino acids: CASSITRSSYNEQFF.